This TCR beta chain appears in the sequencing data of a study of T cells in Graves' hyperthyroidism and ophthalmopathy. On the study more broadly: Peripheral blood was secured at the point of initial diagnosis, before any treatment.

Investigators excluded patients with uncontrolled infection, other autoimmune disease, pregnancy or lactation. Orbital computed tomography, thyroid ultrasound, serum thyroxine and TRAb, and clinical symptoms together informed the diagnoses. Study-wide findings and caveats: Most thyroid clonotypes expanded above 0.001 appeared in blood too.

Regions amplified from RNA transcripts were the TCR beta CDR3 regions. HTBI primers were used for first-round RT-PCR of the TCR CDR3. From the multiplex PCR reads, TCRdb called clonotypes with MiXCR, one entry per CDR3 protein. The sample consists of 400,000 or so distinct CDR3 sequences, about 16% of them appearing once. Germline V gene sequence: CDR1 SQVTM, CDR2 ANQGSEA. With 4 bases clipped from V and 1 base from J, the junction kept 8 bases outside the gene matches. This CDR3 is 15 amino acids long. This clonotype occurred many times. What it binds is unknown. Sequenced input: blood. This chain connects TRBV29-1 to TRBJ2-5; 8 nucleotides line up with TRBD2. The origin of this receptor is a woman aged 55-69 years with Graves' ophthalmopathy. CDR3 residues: CSVGGLGGGQETQYF. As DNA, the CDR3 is TGCAGCGTTGGGGGACTAGGGGGGGGCCAAGAGACCCAGTACTTC.